This T cell receptor (beta chain) stems from a study of cytomegalovirus exposure and HLA in healthy donors. General study findings and limits: The investigators catalogued 150 or so TCR beta chains as cytomegalovirus-associated. It was only CMV serostatus that was available as immune exposure information.

With regard to this clone: Its antigen is currently unknown.

The study ran its PCR with 60 Vbeta and 13 Jbeta primers. Produced via immunoSEQ multiplex PCR; TCRdb's table is partial and in-frame only. The sample consists of roughly 150,000 clones, roughly 79% of them appearing once. Germline CDR1 reads SEHNR; CDR2 reads FQNEAQ (reference sequence). CDR3 length: 15 residues. V was pared by 5 bases and J by 2 bases, with 13 bases between. Specimen: PBMCs. The rearrangement links TRBV7-9 to TRBJ1-3; D call uncertain. The clonotype comes from a man between 35 and 55 years old in good health and CMV-seronegative. CDR3: CASSDLLTPGNTIYF. The CDR3 nucleotides read TGTGCCAGCAGCGATCTCCTGACTCCTGGAAACACCATATATTTT.